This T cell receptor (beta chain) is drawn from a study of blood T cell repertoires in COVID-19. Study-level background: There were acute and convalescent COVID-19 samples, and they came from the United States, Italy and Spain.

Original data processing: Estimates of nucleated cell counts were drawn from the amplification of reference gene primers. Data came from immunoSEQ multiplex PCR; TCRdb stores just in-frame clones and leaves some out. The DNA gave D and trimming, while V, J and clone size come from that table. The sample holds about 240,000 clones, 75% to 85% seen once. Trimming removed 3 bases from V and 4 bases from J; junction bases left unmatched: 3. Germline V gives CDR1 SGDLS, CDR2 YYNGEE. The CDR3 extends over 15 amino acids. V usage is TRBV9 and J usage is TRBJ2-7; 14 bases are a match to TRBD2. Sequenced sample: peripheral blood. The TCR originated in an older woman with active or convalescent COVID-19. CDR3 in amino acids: CASSAGTSGGYEQYF. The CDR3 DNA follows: TGTGCCAGCAGCGCCGGGACTAGCGGGGGTTACGAGCAGTACTTC.